The 16 T cell receptor beta chains given below trace back to one sample, sequenced in a study of Ad26.COV2.S vaccination and SARS-CoV-2 variants. Sequencing was performed with immunoSEQ multiplex PCR; in TCRdb, only in-frame clones are kept and a portion is missing. The sample gives some 290,000 clones, around four fifths of which show up once; approximately 2.2% is in the top ten. The treatment here: roughly 20 received Ad26.COV2.S at low or high dose, single or two shots; five or six received placebo; per-sample allocation not given. Day 63 following the first vaccine or placebo injection was when the samples were taken. The specimen was peripheral blood, collected in a trial of Ad26.COV2.S vaccine versus placebo. These receptors all come from a person between 18 and 65 years old who received the Ad26.COV2.S COVID-19 vaccine or a placebo.

The rearrangement links TRBV29-1 to TRBJ2-3; D is possibly TRBD1 or TRBD2 (5 bases each). CDR3 length equals 12 residues. V was pared by 7 bases and J by 0 bases, with 8 bases between. Germline values: CDR1 SQVTM, CDR2 ANQGSEA. CDR3 nucleotide sequence: TGCAGCGCGGGACCGAGCACAGATACGCAGTATTTT. Translation gives CSAGPSTDTQYF.

The chain recombines TRBV13 with TRBJ2-1; 11 bases align to TRBD2. This CDR3 has 13 amino acids. From germline, CDR1 is PRHDT and CDR2 FYEKMQ (reference sequence). After removal of 10 bases from V and 9 bases from J, the junction contained 8 bases not matched to a gene. The CDR3 loop reads CATLAGGAPEQFF. CDR3 coding DNA: TGTGCCACCTTAGCGGGGGGGGCCCCTGAGCAGTTCTTC. Looking up the rest from reference TRBV13 and TRBJ2-1 gives the full variable domain: AAGVIQSPRHLIKEKRETATLKCYPIPRHDTVYWYQQGPGQDPQFLISFYEKMQSDKGSIPDRFSAQQFSDYHSELNMSSLELGDSALYFCATLAGGAPEQFFGPGTRLTVL.

This chain connects TRBV7-8 to TRBJ1-1, with D possibly TRBD1 on 6 matching bases. CDR3 size: 16 residues. Germline CDR1 reads SGHVS; CDR2 reads FQNEAQ. The V end lost 4 bases, the J end lost 1 base, and 16 bases lay between the germline ends. CDR3 amino acids: CASSSPGEGWNTEAFF. The CDR3 coding sequence is TGTGCCAGCAGCTCCCCAGGGGAAGGATGGAACACTGAAGCTTTCTTT.

As regards this clone: This sample also contains other DNA sequences that code for the same CDR3. This chain links TRBV5-1 with TRBJ1-1; unclear D gene. The CDR3 covers 13 residues. The V end was cut by 3 bases, the J end by 0 bases, with 6 bases between. Germline lookup yields CDR1 SGHRS and CDR2 YFSETQ. The CDR3 bases are TGCGCCAGCAGCTCGGGAGTGAACACTGAAGCTTTCTTT. This codes for CASSSGVNTEAFF. The variable domain in full, completed from reference TRBV5-1 and TRBJ1-1, reads KAGVTQTPRYLIKTRGQQVTLSCSPISGHRSVSWYQQTPGQGLQFLFEYFSETQRNKGNFPGRFSGRQFSNSRSEMNVSTLELGDSALYLCASSSGVNTEAFFGQGTRLTVV.

The J gene is TRBJ1-5, the V gene TRBV2; D gene unclear. This CDR3 has 15 residues. Trimming left V 5 bases short and J 2 bases short, with 13 bases between. CDR1 is SNHLY, CDR2 FYNNEI, per germline. The CDR3 region has the DNA TGTGCCAGCAGTTCGGCGGGGTTCGGCAATCAGCCCCAGCATTTT. As protein: CASSSAGFGNQPQHF. Full variable domain (outside the CDR3, taken from reference TRBV2 and TRBJ1-5): EPEVTQTPSHQVTQMGQEVILRCVPISNHLYFYWYRQILGQKVEFLVSFYNNEISEKSEIFDDQFSVERPDGSNFTLKIRSTKLEDSAMYFCASSSAGFGNQPQHFGDGTRLSIL.

The chain carries TRBV7-9 and TRBJ1-1, with D possibly matching TRBD1 (6 bases). The germline V and J ends were trimmed by 4 bases and 1 base, with 10 bases remaining between them. Germline V CDR1 and CDR2: SEHNR, FQNEAQ (reference sequence). This CDR3 is built from 14 residues. This chain's CDR3 is CASSSATGNTEAFF. Here the CDR3 DNA reads TGTGCCAGCAGCTCAGCGACAGGGAACACTGAAGCTTTCTTT.

The chain uses TRBV27 and TRBJ2-3; either TRBD1 or TRBD2 may supply D (5 bases each). The V gene lost 8 bases and the J gene lost 5 bases, with 20 bases spanning the gap. In germline, CDR1 is MNHEY, CDR2 SMNVEV (reference sequence). The CDR3 extends over 15 amino acids. The DNA for the CDR3 is TGTGCCAGCCAAAATCGAGGGGCGACGGGAGATACGCAGTATTTT. Its protein product is CASQNRGATGDTQYF.

The CDR3, as DNA: TGTGCCAGCAGCCGAGGACTAGCGGGGGGGCTGGGTGAGCAGTTCTTC. This encodes CASSRGLAGGLGEQFF. This chain joins TRBV7-9 and TRBJ2-1, with 15 positions matching TRBD2. Trimming at V came to 5 bases and at J to 9 bases, leaving 8 bases not matched to a gene. The CDR3 totals 16 residues. Germline V gene sequence: CDR1 SEHNR, CDR2 FQNEAQ (reference sequence). Full variable domain (rest looked up from reference TRBV7-9 and TRBJ2-1): DTGVSQNPRHKITKRGQNVTFRCDPISEHNRLYWYRQTLGQGPEFLTYFQNEAQLEKSRLLSDRFSAERPKGSFSTLEIQRTEQGDSAMYLCASSRGLAGGLGEQFFGPGTRLTVL.

As DNA, the CDR3 is TGCGCCAGCAGCTTGGCCGTGACGACGGGTTACTCTGGGGCCAACGTCCTGACTTTC. Amino acids: CASSLAVTTGYSGANVLTF. The chain uses TRBV5-1 and TRBJ2-6; unclear D gene. Trimming removed 0 bases from V and 0 bases from J, with 16 bases in between. Germline V gene data show CDR1 as SGHRS and CDR2 as YFSETQ. CDR3 length equals 19 residues.

CDR3: CASSGDRGISGYTF. The CDR3 nucleotides are TGTGCCAGCAGTGGGGACAGGGGGATTAGTGGCTACACCTTC. The chain employs TRBV6-6 and TRBJ1-2; 11 nucleotides align to TRBD1. Per germline, CDR1 MNHNY and CDR2 SVGAGI (reference sequence). CDR3 size: 14 residues. Unmatched junction bases numbered 6, after V lost 5 bases and J lost 7 bases.

The V gene is TRBV12-3 or TRBV12-4, the J gene TRBJ1-2; D is possibly TRBD1 (6 bases). This CDR3 has 13 residues. Trimming left V 3 bases short and J 7 bases short, with 12 bases between. The CDR3 DNA sequence: TGTGCCAGCAGTTTCGGGGGCAAGGGTGGCTACACCTTC. It translates to CASSFGGKGGYTF.

This chain joins TRBV29-1 and TRBJ2-3; D gene unclear. This CDR3 has 13 amino acids. Germline values: CDR1 SQVTM, CDR2 ANQGSEA. Trimming cost V 3 bases and J 2 bases, with 9 bases left between them. The CDR3 sequence is CSVESPLTDTQYF. CDR3 nucleotides: TGCAGCGTTGAGTCTCCCCTCACAGATACGCAGTATTTT.

This clone came up once. This chain links TRBV9 with TRBJ1-2; D ambiguous. The CDR3 totals 12 residues. The germline V gene encodes CDR1 SGDLS and CDR2 YYNGEE. The germline V and J ends were trimmed by 0 bases and 7 bases, with 7 bases remaining between them. CDR3 loop: CASSVGSGGYTF. The CDR3 nucleotides read TGTGCCAGCAGCGTAGGGAGTGGTGGCTACACCTTC.

The genes are TRBV2 and TRBJ1-4, with TRBD1 matching over 9 bases. V lost 7 bases to trimming and J lost 0 bases; unmatched junction nucleotides: 9. This CDR3 is 17 amino acids long. Germline CDR1 and CDR2: SNHLY and FYNNEI. CDR3 residues: CASKETGGFSTNEKLFF. Written as DNA, the CDR3 is TGTGCCAGCAAGGAGACAGGGGGTTTCTCAACTAATGAAAAACTGTTTTTT.

The CDR3 loop is CASSSLTGDSGNTIYF. Here the CDR3 DNA reads TGTGCCAGCTCATCCCTTACAGGGGACTCTGGAAACACCATATATTTT. The chain is built from TRBV18 and TRBJ1-3; 7 bases agree with TRBD1. This CDR3 spans 16 amino acids. CDR1 is KGHSH, CDR2 LQKENI, per germline. The trim removed 5 bases at V and 0 bases at J, leaving 7 bases unmatched.

This chain connects TRBV11-3 to TRBJ2-7; TRBD1 agrees at 11 bases. V lost 5 bases and J lost 3; bases outside the gene matches: 6. The CDR3 totals 15 residues. Germline V gene data show CDR1 as SGHNT and CDR2 as YENEEA. This CDR3 reads CASSPGTGGYYEQYF. In DNA form, the CDR3 reads TGTGCCAGCAGCCCAGGGACAGGGGGTTACTACGAGCAGTACTTC. The variable domain in full, completed from reference TRBV11-3 and TRBJ2-7, reads EAGVVQSPRYKIIEKKQPVAFWCNPISGHNTLYWYLQNLGQGPELLIRYENEEAVDDSQLPKDRFSAERLKGVDSTLKIQPAELGDSAVYLCASSPGTGGYYEQYFGPGTRLTVT.